This TCR beta chain was captured in a study of blood T cell repertoires in COVID-19. Study-wide background: T cells, B-cell-depleted T cells, or PBMCs provided the cDNA or gDNA that served as material.

TCRdb keeps only in-frame clones here, not all; method: immunoSEQ multiplex PCR. The sample contains 100,000 to 150,000 clones, approximately 83% of which appear only once. The length of the CDR3 is 14 residues. Germline-derived CDR1 and CDR2 are SSHAT and FNYEAQ (reference sequence). As for this clone: Germline is not matched at one junction end, which may reflect a read error.

The TCR sequence derives from a woman of 80 years or more with acute or convalescent COVID-19. The chain employs TRBV7-7 and TRBJ2-1; D might be TRBD1 (6 bases). The sample consisted of peripheral blood. The CDR3 bases are TGTGCTAGCAGCTCTAGGGGTGGGGGCGATGAGCAGTTCTTC. Translation gives CASSSRGGGDEQFF.